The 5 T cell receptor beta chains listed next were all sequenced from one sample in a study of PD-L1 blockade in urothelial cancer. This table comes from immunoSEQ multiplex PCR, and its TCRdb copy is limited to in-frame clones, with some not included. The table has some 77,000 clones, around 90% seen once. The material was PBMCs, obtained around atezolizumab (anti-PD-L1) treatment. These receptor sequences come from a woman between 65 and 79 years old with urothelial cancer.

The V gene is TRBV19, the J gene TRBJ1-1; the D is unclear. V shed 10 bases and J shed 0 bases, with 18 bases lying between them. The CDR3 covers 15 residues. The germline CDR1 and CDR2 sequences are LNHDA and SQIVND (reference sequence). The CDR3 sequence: CATLDRRNMNTEAFF. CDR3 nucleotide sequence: TGTGCCACCCTAGATAGGCGCAACATGAACACTGAAGCTTTCTTT.

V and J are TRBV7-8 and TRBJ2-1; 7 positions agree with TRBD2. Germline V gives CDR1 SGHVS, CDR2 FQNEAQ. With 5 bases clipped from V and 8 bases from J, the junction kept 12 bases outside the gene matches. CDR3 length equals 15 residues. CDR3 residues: CASSGGGLEGYEQFF. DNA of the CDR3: TGTGCCAGCAGCGGGGGGGGATTAGAAGGTTATGAGCAGTTCTTC.

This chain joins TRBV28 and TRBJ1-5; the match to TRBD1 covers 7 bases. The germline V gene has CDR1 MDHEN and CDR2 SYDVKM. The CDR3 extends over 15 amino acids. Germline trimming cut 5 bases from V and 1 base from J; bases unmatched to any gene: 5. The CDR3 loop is CASSTTGESNQPQHF. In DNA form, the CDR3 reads TGTGCCAGCAGTACCACAGGGGAGAGCAATCAGCCCCAGCATTTT.

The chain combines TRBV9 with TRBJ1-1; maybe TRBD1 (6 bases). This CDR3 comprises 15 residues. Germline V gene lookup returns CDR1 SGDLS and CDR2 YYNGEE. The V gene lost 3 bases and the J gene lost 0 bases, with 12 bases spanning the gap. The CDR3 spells CASSGKQGLNTEAFF. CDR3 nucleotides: TGTGCCAGCAGCGGCAAACAGGGATTGAACACTGAAGCTTTCTTT.

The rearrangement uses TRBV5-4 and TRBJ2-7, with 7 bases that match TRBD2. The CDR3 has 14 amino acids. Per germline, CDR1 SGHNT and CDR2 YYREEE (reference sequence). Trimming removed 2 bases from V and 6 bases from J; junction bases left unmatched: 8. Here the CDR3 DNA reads TGTGCCAGCAGCTTACCGGGACTATTGTCCGAGCAGTACTTC. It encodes CASSLPGLLSEQYF.